Following are 16 T cell receptor beta chains from one sample sequenced in a study of T cell changes during pregnancy in multiple sclerosis. The data were produced by immunoSEQ multiplex PCR, yet TCRdb's version contains in-frame clones alone and is incomplete. Found here are approximately 97,000 clones, roughly 91% of them singletons; the top ten hold around 1.7%. The starting material was peripheral blood, obtained after pregnancy. Every receptor here comes from a female donor in good health, enrolled as a control in a pregnancy study.

This chain joins TRBV21-1 and TRBJ1-3; the table's D call, TRBD1, was not checked against the DNA. TRBV21-1 corresponds to a pseudogene. The CDR3 has 15 amino acids. The CDR3 nucleotides are TGTGCCAGCAGCAAAGCGAGAACAGGGAGAAACACCATATATTTT. Translated: CASSKARTGRNTIYF.

Only a few counts were recorded for this clone. The chain joins TRBV15 to TRBJ2-5, with 13 bases matching TRBD2. CDR1 and CDR2 from the germline V gene are LNHNV and YYDKDF (reference sequence). The ends lost 5 bases at V and 5 bases at J; junction bases unmatched: 23. The CDR3 has 21 residues. For the CDR3, the DNA is TGTGCCACCAGCCCTAAGGGGACGGGCAGACTAGCGGGGGGCTTACGGGAGACCCAGTACTTC. Protein sequence: CATSPKGTGRLAGGLRETQYF.

The rearrangement uses TRBV29-1 and TRBJ1-2; perhaps TRBD1 as D (5 bases). Trimming pared 6 bases from V and 5 bases from J, leaving 10 bases between. Germline assignment: CDR1 SQVTM and CDR2 ANQGSEA. The CDR3 length is 11 residues. The CDR3 region has the DNA TGCAGCGTCCCAGGGAGGTATGGCTACACCTTC. This translates into CSVPGRYGYTF.

The chain employs TRBV19 and TRBJ1-5, with D uncertain. The CDR3 has 14 amino acids. Germline V gene data show CDR1 as LNHDA and CDR2 as SQIVND (reference sequence). With 3 bases removed from V and 6 bases from J, the gap between germline ends came to 12 bases. The CDR3: CASSMYGVSQPQHF. In DNA, the CDR3 is TGTGCCAGTAGTATGTACGGGGTCAGTCAGCCCCAGCATTTT.

This rearrangement joins TRBV19 to TRBJ2-5; 13 nucleotides align to TRBD2. V lost 6 bases, J lost 3 bases, and 4 bases stayed unmatched. The CDR3 covers 15 residues. Germline CDR1 is LNHDA and CDR2 is SQIVND (reference sequence). Here the CDR3 DNA reads TGTGCCAGTAGACCGACTAGCGGGGGGAAAGAGACCCAGTACTTC. This translates into CASRPTSGGKETQYF.

This sequence joins TRBV1 and TRBJ2-5; whether TRBD2, the table's D call, matches the DNA was not checked. TRBV1 is an annotated pseudogene. CDR3 length: 9 residues. The CDR3 spells CTARETQYF. The CDR3, as DNA: TGCACCGCACGGGAGACCCAGTACTTC.

The chain has TRBV18 and TRBJ1-1; 8 nucleotides align to TRBD1. The CDR3 totals 14 residues. CDR1 is KGHSH, CDR2 LQKENI, per germline. The J segment lost 11 bases and the V segment lost 1 base, leaving 9 bases of the junction unmatched. The CDR3 here is CASSPQPGQESAFF. In nucleotides, the CDR3 is TGTGCCAGCTCACCACAACCGGGACAGGAAAGTGCTTTCTTT.

The chain links TRBV6-5 to TRBJ2-1; no clear D. Germline V gene lookup returns CDR1 MNHEY and CDR2 SVGAGI. With 1 base removed from V and 5 bases from J, the gap between germline ends came to 6 bases. The CDR3 has 13 amino acids. CDR3 residues: CASSYLGDNEQFF. The CDR3, as DNA: TGTGCCAGCAGTTACTTGGGCGACAATGAGCAGTTCTTC.

The chain couples TRBV7-9 to TRBJ2-7; TRBD1 matches 7 bases. J gave up 1 base and V 5 bases, and 8 bases lay outside the gene matches. This CDR3 contains 15 residues. Germline V gene lookup returns CDR1 SEHNR and CDR2 FQNEAQ (reference sequence). In DNA form, the CDR3 reads TGTGCCAGCAGCCCACAGGGGCCCTTATCCTACGAGCAGTACTTC. This translates into CASSPQGPLSYEQYF. Filled out from reference TRBV7-9 and TRBJ2-7, the complete variable domain reads DTGVSQNPRHKITKRGQNVTFRCDPISEHNRLYWYRQTLGQGPEFLTYFQNEAQLEKSRLLSDRFSAERPKGSFSTLEIQRTEQGDSAMYLCASSPQGPLSYEQYFGPGTRLTVT.

The chain couples TRBV10-2 to TRBJ1-1, with D possibly being TRBD1 (6 bases). Trimming removed 6 bases at V and 6 bases at J, with 14 bases between. The germline gives CDR1 WSHSY, CDR2 SAAADI. There are 13 residues in the CDR3. The CDR3 DNA reads as TGCGCCAGCAGCCCTGGGACATACTCTGAAGCTTTCTTT. Protein product: CASSPGTYSEAFF.

This clone was observed a few times. This rearrangement joins TRBV5-1 to TRBJ1-1; 9 bases fit TRBD1. Trimming took 3 bases from V and 3 from J; bases not matched to a gene: 6. Germline V gene sequence: CDR1 SGHRS, CDR2 YFSETQ. This CDR3 spans 15 amino acids. CDR3 nucleotide sequence: TGCGCCAGCAGCTCTAGGACAGGGGAAGACACTGAAGCTTTCTTT. Amino acid sequence: CASSSRTGEDTEAFF.

The chain combines TRBV19 with TRBJ1-1, with 7 bases identical to TRBD1. Germline V gene data show CDR1 as LNHDA and CDR2 as SQIVND (reference sequence). V gave up 3 bases and J gave up 6 bases; unmatched junction bases: 16. The CDR3 extends over 17 amino acids. This CDR3 reads CASSMSTGAFSVSEAFF. The CDR3 bases are TGTGCCAGTAGTATGTCAACAGGGGCCTTTTCTGTGTCTGAAGCTTTCTTT.

The V and J genes are TRBV4-1 and TRBJ1-1; 8 nucleotides align to TRBD1. Germline CDR1 and CDR2: MGHRA and YSYEKL. The CDR3 has 14 amino acids. Losses at the gene ends were 1 base for V and 4 bases for J; bases not matched to a gene: 2. The CDR3 is CASSQVTGATEAFF. The DNA of the CDR3 is TGCGCCAGCAGCCAAGTGACAGGGGCCACTGAAGCTTTCTTT.

The chain links TRBV6-5 to TRBJ1-2; 9 bases line up with TRBD1. The J segment lost 3 bases and the V segment lost 6 bases, leaving 8 bases of the junction unmatched. Germline values: CDR1 MNHEY, CDR2 SVGAGI. The CDR3 totals 15 residues. The CDR3 sequence is CASRRGQGRDYGYTF. CDR3 coding DNA: TGTGCCAGCAGGCGAGGACAGGGGCGGGACTATGGCTACACCTTC.

The V call is TRBV18, the J call TRBJ2-5; no clear D gene. Germline CDR1 reads KGHSH; CDR2 reads LQKENI. The CDR3 runs to 13 residues. V was pared by 2 bases and J by 1 base, with 5 bases between. CDR3 sequence (DNA): TGTGCCAGCTCACCATCCTTCCAAGAGACCCAGTACTTC. Its protein is CASSPSFQETQYF.

The DNA for the CDR3 is TGTGCCAGCAGTTCATCCGGGACAGGGGGGTACGAGCAGTACTTC. Translating gives CASSSSGTGGYEQYF. This chain links TRBV28 with TRBJ2-7, with 11 bases that match TRBD1. The CDR3 totals 15 residues. CDR1 MDHEN and CDR2 SYDVKM come from the germline V gene. V shed 4 bases, J shed 4 bases, and the junction held 6 bases outside the gene matches. Full variable domain (rest looked up from reference TRBV28 and TRBJ2-7): DVKVTQSSRYLVKRTGEKVFLECVQDMDHENMFWYRQDPGLGLRLIYFSYDVKMKEKGDIPEGYSVSREKKERFSLILESASTNQTSMYLCASSSSGTGGYEQYFGPGTRLTVT.